Reported below is one TCR beta chain. Germline CDR1 and CDR2: SGHRS and YFSETQ. V shed 4 bases, J shed 12 bases, and the junction held 9 bases outside the gene matches. The length of the CDR3 is 15 residues. The data are from a study of beta chain features in type 1 diabetes. The whole isolated RNA underwent reverse transcription, so sequencing captured expressed TCRB transcripts. TCRdb keeps only in-frame clones here, not all; method: immunoSEQ multiplex PCR. The sample shows approximately 340,000 clones, more than 12% of them seen only once. The genes are TRBV5-1 and TRBJ2-1; 14 bases line up with TRBD2. This TCR was recovered from a woman aged 18-35 years in good health. Sequenced sample: naive CD4+ T cells from blood. DNA of the CDR3: TGCGCCAGCAGCCTTACGGGACTAGCGGGAGTAACGCAGTTCTTC. Translation gives CASSLTGLAGVTQFF.